Below, 21 T cell receptor beta chains from the same sample are listed, as sequenced in a study of response to subunit inactivated influenza vaccine. One entry per CDR3 protein results from TCRdb running MiXCR on the RT-PCR reads. The data hold about 570,000 distinct CDR3 sequences, with around 10% observed a single time. Another study also made use of these data, one on T cells expressing NK-cell markers. That report adds: For TCR beta, cDNA was produced by 5'RACE template switching with UMIs.

The source was PBMCs from blood, collected on the day of vaccination. The receptors derive from a man aged 45-60 years who received an inactivated influenza vaccine.

This clonotype was picked up a small number of times. The chain carries TRBV6-1 and TRBJ2-7; no reliable D call. Per germline, CDR1 MNHNS and CDR2 SASEGT. There are 15 residues in the CDR3. Between the trimmed V and J ends, which lost 0 bases and 0 bases, there was a span of 9 bases. The CDR3 DNA is TGTGCCAGCAGTGAAGCGTTCCGAATCTCCTACGAGCAGTACTTC. This encodes CASSEAFRISYEQYF.

The gene calls are TRBV2 and TRBJ2-7; TRBD1 aligns across 8 bases. The trim removed 3 bases at V and 3 bases at J, leaving 7 bases unmatched. CDR3 size: 15 residues. CDR1 is SNHLY, CDR2 FYNNEI, per germline. The CDR3 bases are TGTGCCAGCAGTGACCGGACAGGGAATTTCTACGAGCAGTACTTC. Translating it yields CASSDRTGNFYEQYF.

The sample holds many counts of this clonotype. V usage is TRBV12-3 or TRBV12-4 and J usage is TRBJ2-7; a possible D gene is TRBD1 (6 bases). The CDR3 is 13 residues long. The V gene lost 3 bases and the J gene lost 3 bases, with 9 bases spanning the gap. The CDR3 loop reads CASSFGQYYEQYF. CDR3 DNA sequence: TGTGCCAGCAGTTTCGGACAGTACTACGAGCAGTACTTC.

The chain links TRBV20-1 to TRBJ2-3; D remains ambiguous. CDR3 length: 13 amino acids. V was cut by 6 bases and J by 1 base, with 11 bases left in between. Germline loops: CDR1 DFQATT, CDR2 SNEGSKA (reference sequence). CDR3: CSARHSGTDTQYF. Written as DNA, the CDR3 is TGCAGTGCCAGGCATAGTGGCACAGATACGCAGTATTTT.

This clonotype was counted many times. This chain joins TRBV12-3 or TRBV12-4 and TRBJ2-1; D remains unclear. Trimming removed 3 bases at V and 5 bases at J, with 5 bases between. There are 12 residues in the CDR3. CDR3 bases: TGTGCCAGCAGTTTGTTAAACAATGAGCAGTTCTTC. The encoded protein is CASSLLNNEQFF.

This clonotype was detected only a few times. DNA for the CDR3: TGTGCCATCGAGGGCCGCACGAGCTCTGGAAACACCATATATTTT. Translating gives CAIEGRTSSGNTIYF. The chain is built from TRBV10-3 and TRBJ1-3; D not certain. The CDR3 runs 15 residues. The V and J ends lost 8 bases and 0 bases respectively, with 14 bases between them. The germline V gene encodes CDR1 ENHRY and CDR2 SYGVKD.

The rearrangement joins TRBV20-1 to TRBJ1-1; a possible D gene is TRBD1 (6 bases). With 6 bases removed from V and 11 bases from J, the gap between germline ends came to 16 bases. Per the germline V gene, CDR1 is DFQATT and CDR2 is SNEGSKA (reference sequence). The CDR3 loop spans 11 amino acids. This CDR3 reads CSAVDRTKAFF. The CDR3 bases are TGCAGTGCAGTTGACAGGACTAAGGCTTTCTTT.

This clonotype has at least ten counts. The chain joins TRBV6-5 to TRBJ1-1; D remains unclear. CDR1 and CDR2 (germline): MNHEY, SVGAGI. V lost 2 bases and J 0 bases, leaving 13 bases between the germline ends. The CDR3 totals 16 residues. The CDR3 spells CASSYLPHGMNTEAFF. CDR3 coding DNA: TGTGCCAGCAGTTACCTGCCACATGGAATGAACACTGAAGCTTTCTTT.

This clonotype has only a few counts. The chain couples TRBV7-2 to TRBJ2-1, with TRBD2 as a possible D gene (7 bases). Germline lookup yields CDR1 SGHTA and CDR2 FQGNSA. The CDR3 has 12 residues. Trimming removed 1 base at V and 14 bases at J, with 12 bases between. The CDR3 sequence is CASSLEGRGKFF. The DNA for the CDR3 is TGTGCCAGCAGCTTAGAGGGGAGGGGGAAGTTCTTC.

This clonotype was counted a few times. The J gene is TRBJ2-5, the V gene TRBV29-1; D tentatively fits TRBD1 or TRBD2 (6 bases each). Germline assignment: CDR1 SQVTM and CDR2 ANQGSEA. This CDR3 is built from 13 residues. Trimming pared 4 bases from V and 5 bases from J, leaving 14 bases between. CDR3 DNA sequence: TGCAGCGTTGCTTGGGGGGCTCGCGAGACCCAGTACTTC. It codes for CSVAWGARETQYF.

This clonotype has more than one count but fewer than ten. The CDR3 DNA reads TGTGCCAGCAGCCTCCACTTAGCGGGAGGATTGAAAGATACGCAGTATTTT. Translating gives CASSLHLAGGLKDTQYF. The chain has TRBV14 and TRBJ2-3, with 10 bases that match TRBD2. V lost 4 bases and J lost 5; bases outside the gene matches: 12. Germline loops: CDR1 SGHDN, CDR2 FVKESK. The CDR3 covers 17 residues.

This clonotype was recorded many times. The CDR3: CSGGRIAGELFF. The DNA for the CDR3 is TGCAGCGGGGGGAGAATTGCCGGGGAGCTGTTTTTT. This sequence joins TRBV29-1 and TRBJ2-2, with D possibly being TRBD1 or TRBD2 (5 bases each). CDR1 SQVTM and CDR2 ANQGSEA come from the germline V gene. The CDR3 contains 12 residues. V lost 7 bases to trimming and J lost 6 bases, with 12 bases between them.

J is TRBJ2-4 and V is TRBV11-1; the D gene is possibly TRBD1 (6 bases). Germline lookup yields CDR1 SGHAT and CDR2 FQDESV (reference sequence). With 5 bases removed from V and 3 bases from J, the gap between germline ends came to 20 bases. The CDR3 has 17 residues. CDR3 in amino acids: CASSTTSGRGGKNIQYF. For the CDR3, the DNA is TGTGCCAGCAGCACCACGTCGGGCAGGGGTGGCAAAAACATTCAGTACTTC.

This clonotype was recorded a few times. The chain uses TRBV5-1 and TRBJ2-2; D gene unclear. CDR1 SGHRS and CDR2 YFSETQ come from the germline V gene. The V end was cut by 1 base, the J end by 3 bases, with 7 bases between. The CDR3 extends over 14 amino acids. CDR3 DNA sequence: TGCGCCAGCAGCTTGTTCGTGGACACCGGGGAGCTGTTTTTT. This codes for CASSLFVDTGELFF.

This chain links TRBV20-1 with TRBJ1-2; D perhaps matches TRBD1 (6 bases). Trimming took 2 bases from V and 7 from J, leaving 14 bases between them. This CDR3 comprises 13 residues. Per germline, CDR1 DFQATT and CDR2 SNEGSKA (reference sequence). The CDR3 region has the DNA TGCAGTGCTAGAAGCGGGGGCACTCTTGGCTACACCTTC. The encoded protein is CSARSGGTLGYTF.

The genes are TRBV30 and TRBJ2-7; D is perhaps TRBD1 (6 bases). With 8 bases removed from V and 5 bases from J, the gap between germline ends came to 13 bases. Germline CDR1 reads GTSNPN; CDR2 reads SVGIG (reference sequence). The CDR3 totals 11 residues. The CDR3 region is CARRQGNEQYF. CDR3 sequence (DNA): TGTGCCCGCCGGCAGGGGAACGAGCAGTACTTC.

This clonotype has a count of ten or more. CDR3 DNA sequence: TGCAGTGCTAGAAGGACAGGTGAAAGCTACGAGCAGTACTTC. Its translation: CSARRTGESYEQYF. V is TRBV20-1 and J is TRBJ2-7; TRBD1 matches 7 bases. CDR1 and CDR2 from the germline V gene are DFQATT and SNEGSKA (reference sequence). Germline trimming cut 2 bases from V and 3 bases from J; bases unmatched to any gene: 7. This CDR3 is 14 amino acids long.

The chain carries TRBV12-3 or TRBV12-4 and TRBJ2-2; 13 bases agree with TRBD2. The trim removed 5 bases at V and 1 base at J, leaving 4 bases unmatched. The CDR3 loop spans 17 amino acids. This chain's CDR3 is CASSEGLAGVNTGELFF. For the CDR3, the DNA is TGTGCCAGCAGTGAAGGACTAGCGGGGGTGAACACCGGGGAGCTGTTTTTT.

This clonotype was seen more than once but under ten times. The J gene is TRBJ2-6, the V gene TRBV5-1, with no clear D. Trimming removed 4 bases at V and 8 bases at J, with 13 bases between. This CDR3 region has 14 residues. Germline-derived CDR1 and CDR2 are SGHRS and YFSETQ. The CDR3 loop reads CASSQDGGTNVLTF. The CDR3 nucleotides are TGCGCCAGCAGCCAGGACGGCGGAACCAACGTCCTGACTTTC.

This sequence joins TRBV10-3 and TRBJ2-7, with 7 bases lining up with TRBD2. J gave up 3 bases and V 0 bases, and 23 bases lay outside the gene matches. CDR1 and CDR2 (germline): ENHRY, SYGVKD. This CDR3 is built from 21 residues. The CDR3, as DNA: TGTGCCATCAGTGAGTCGTTGGGGGGATCCTTGACGAGCGGGAACGTCTACGAGCAGTACTTC. This gives the protein CAISESLGGSLTSGNVYEQYF.

This chain connects TRBV5-6 to TRBJ2-5; D remains ambiguous. The germline CDR1 and CDR2 sequences are SGHDT and YYEEEE. The V end lost 2 bases, the J end lost 5 bases, and 7 bases lay between the germline ends. This CDR3 is built from 12 residues. CDR3 nucleotides: TGTGCCAGCAGCTTATACTGGGAGACCCAGTACTTC. It specifies CASSLYWETQYF.